This T cell receptor (beta chain) was sequenced in a study of blood T cells in healthy people across ages. Study observations and caveats: There was no known CMV status for donors, so expanded clonotype changes were possibly confounded.

Sample-barcoded 5' priming and a J-beta primer mix drove a second PCR of 7 to 11 cycles. Unique molecular identifiers of 12 random nucleotides labeled each cDNA. Each CDR3 protein is one row after TCRdb ran MiXCR on the 5' RACE reads. This sample has hundreds of thousands of distinct CDR3 sequences; approximately 21% occur once, and the top ten carry more than 3%. The CDR3 is made up of 16 amino acids. CDR1 MGHRA and CDR2 YSYEKL come from the germline V gene. V was cut by 3 bases and J by 3 bases, with 15 bases left in between. Each of the donors had roughly 10 milliliters of peripheral blood drawn into EDTA-treated Vacutainer tubes. Extraction of total RNA produced a minimum of 5.5 micrograms from each sample. Of note for this clonotype: Its antigen is still unknown.

The sample consisted of blood. This receptor was obtained from a man aged 65 to 85 in good health. The rearrangement links TRBV4-1 to TRBJ1-5, with a tentative D call TRBD1 (6 bases). The CDR3 DNA reads TGCGCCAGCAGCCAGGGCTTAACAGGGAACAATCAGCCCCAGCATTTT. Translating gives CASSQGLTGNNQPQHF.